This TCR beta chain was observed in a study of blood T cell repertoires in COVID-19. Study overall: T cells, B-cell-depleted T cells, or PBMCs provided the cDNA or gDNA that served as material.

The CDR3 length is 15 residues. Germline V gene data show CDR1 as MNHEY and CDR2 as SMNVEV (reference sequence). J was trimmed by 0 bases and V by 5 bases; bases with no gene match: 4. Authors' processing steps: Researchers report that nucleated cell counts were estimated from reference gene primer amplification. TCRdb's copy holds only in-frame clones and misses some; the assay was immunoSEQ multiplex PCR. Clone size and the V and J calls come from that table; the DNA yielded D and trimming. The profile shows over 200,000 clones, around 85% of them singletons. The clonotype comes from a human donor in a cohort sampled during active COVID-19. Specimen: peripheral blood. This sequence joins TRBV27 and TRBJ2-7; TRBD2 matches at 10 bases. CDR3: CASSPLAGVSYEQYF. In DNA form, the CDR3 reads TGTGCCAGCAGTCCGCTAGCGGGAGTCTCCTACGAGCAGTACTTC.